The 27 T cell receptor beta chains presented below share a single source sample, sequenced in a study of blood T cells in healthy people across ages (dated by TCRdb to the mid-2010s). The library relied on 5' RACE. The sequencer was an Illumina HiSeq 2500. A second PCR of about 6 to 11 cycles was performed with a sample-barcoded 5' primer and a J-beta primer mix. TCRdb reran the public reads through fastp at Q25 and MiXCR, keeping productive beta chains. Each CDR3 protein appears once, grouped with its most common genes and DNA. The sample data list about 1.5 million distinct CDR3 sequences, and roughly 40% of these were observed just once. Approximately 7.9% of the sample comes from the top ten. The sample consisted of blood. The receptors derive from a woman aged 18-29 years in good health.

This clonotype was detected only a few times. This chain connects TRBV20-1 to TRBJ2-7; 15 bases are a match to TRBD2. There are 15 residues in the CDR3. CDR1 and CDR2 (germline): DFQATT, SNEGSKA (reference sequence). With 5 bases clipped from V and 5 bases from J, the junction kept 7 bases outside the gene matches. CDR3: CSALGLAGGFHEQYF. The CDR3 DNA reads TGCAGTGCTCTGGGACTAGCGGGAGGTTTCCACGAGCAGTACTTC.

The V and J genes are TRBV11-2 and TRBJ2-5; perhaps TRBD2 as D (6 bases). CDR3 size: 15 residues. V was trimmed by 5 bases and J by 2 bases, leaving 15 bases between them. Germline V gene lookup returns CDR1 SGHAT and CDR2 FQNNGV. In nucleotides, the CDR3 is TGTGCCAGCAGCAAGGGTTTAGCGGAACAAGAGACCCAGTACTTC. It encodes CASSKGLAEQETQYF.

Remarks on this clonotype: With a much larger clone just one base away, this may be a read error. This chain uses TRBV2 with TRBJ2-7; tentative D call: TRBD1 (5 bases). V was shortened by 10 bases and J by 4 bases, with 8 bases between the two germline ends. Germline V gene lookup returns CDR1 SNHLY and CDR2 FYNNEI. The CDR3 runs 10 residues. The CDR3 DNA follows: TGTGCCAACAGGCAGTACGAGCAGTACTTC. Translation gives CANRQYEQYF.

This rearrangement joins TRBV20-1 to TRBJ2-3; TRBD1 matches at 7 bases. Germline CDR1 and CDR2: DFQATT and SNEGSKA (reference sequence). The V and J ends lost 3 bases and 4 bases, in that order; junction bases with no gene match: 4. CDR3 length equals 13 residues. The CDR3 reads CSASGQASDTQYF. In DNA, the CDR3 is TGCAGTGCTAGCGGACAGGCTTCAGATACGCAGTATTTT.

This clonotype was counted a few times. This CDR3 reads CASEGTDPAHYGYTF. CDR3 DNA: TGTGCCAGCGAAGGGACGGATCCGGCCCACTATGGCTACACCTTC. The chain joins TRBV28 to TRBJ1-2; TRBD1 is a possible D gene (5 bases). Germline V gene data show CDR1 as MDHEN and CDR2 as SYDVKM. The CDR3 loop spans 15 amino acids. V lost 8 bases and J 3 bases, leaving 19 bases between the germline ends.

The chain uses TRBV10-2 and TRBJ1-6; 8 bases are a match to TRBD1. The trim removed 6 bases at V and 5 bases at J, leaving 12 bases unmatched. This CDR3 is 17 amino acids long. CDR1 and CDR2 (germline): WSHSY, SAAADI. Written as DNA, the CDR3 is TGCGCCAGCAGAGACCTCTCCCGGACAGGGAATAATTCACCCCTCCACTTT. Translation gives CASRDLSRTGNNSPLHF.

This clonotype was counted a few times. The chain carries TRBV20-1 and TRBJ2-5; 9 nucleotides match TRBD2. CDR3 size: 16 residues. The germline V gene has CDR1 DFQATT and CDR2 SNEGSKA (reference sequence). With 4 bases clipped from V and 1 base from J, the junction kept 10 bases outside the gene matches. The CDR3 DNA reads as TGCAGTGCTAATGGTCTAGCGGGGATAGTCCAAGAGACCCAGTACTTC. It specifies CSANGLAGIVQETQYF.

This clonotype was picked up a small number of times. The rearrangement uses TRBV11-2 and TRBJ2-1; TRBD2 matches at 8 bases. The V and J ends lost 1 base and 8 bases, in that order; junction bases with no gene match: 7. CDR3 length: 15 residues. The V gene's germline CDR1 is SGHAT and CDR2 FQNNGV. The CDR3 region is CASSLGGSGNHEQFF. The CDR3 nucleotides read TGTGCCAGCAGCTTAGGGGGTAGCGGGAACCATGAGCAGTTCTTC.

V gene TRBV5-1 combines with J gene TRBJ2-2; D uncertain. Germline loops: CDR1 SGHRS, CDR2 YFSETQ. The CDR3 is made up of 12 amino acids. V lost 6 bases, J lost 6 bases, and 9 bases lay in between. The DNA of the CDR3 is TGCGCCAGCACCTTTAGTGCCGGGGAGCTGTTTTTT. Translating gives CASTFSAGELFF.

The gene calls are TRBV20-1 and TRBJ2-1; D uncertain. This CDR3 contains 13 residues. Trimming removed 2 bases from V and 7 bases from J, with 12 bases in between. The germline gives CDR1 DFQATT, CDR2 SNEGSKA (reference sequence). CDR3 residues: CSARRPLENEQFF. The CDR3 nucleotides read TGCAGTGCTAGACGGCCCTTGGAAAATGAGCAGTTCTTC.

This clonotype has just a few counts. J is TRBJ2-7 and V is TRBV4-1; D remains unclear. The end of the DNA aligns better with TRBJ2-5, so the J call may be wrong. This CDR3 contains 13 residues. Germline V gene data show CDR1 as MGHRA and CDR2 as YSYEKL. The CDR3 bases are TGCGCCAGCAGCCAGTTTAGGTCTGAGACCCAGTACTTC. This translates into CASSQFRSETQYF.

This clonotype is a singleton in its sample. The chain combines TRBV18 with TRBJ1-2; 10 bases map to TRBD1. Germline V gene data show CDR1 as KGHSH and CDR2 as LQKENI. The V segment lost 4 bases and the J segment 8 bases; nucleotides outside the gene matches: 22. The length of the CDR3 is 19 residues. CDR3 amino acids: CASSHSAKGTGATQRGYTF. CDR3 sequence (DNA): TGTGCCAGCTCACACTCGGCTAAAGGGACAGGGGCGACCCAACGAGGCTACACCTTC.

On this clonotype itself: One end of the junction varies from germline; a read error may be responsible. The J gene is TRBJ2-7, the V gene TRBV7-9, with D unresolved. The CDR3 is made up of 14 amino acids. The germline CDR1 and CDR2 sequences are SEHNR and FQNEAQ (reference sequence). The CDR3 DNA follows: TGTGCCAGCAGCGTAGCCATCGTCAGCAACGAGCAGTACTTC. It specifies CASSVAIVSNEQYF.

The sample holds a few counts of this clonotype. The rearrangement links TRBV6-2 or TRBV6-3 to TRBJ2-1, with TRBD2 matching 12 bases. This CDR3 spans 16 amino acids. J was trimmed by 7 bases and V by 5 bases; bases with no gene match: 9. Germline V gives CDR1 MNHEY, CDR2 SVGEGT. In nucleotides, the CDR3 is TGTGCCAGCAGTAAAATACTAGCGGGAGGTGGAAATGAGCAGTTCTTC. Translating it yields CASSKILAGGGNEQFF.

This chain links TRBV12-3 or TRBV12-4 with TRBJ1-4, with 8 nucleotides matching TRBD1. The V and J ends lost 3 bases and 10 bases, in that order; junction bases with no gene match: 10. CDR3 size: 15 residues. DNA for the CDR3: TGTGCCAGCAGTTTTGAGAGGACAGGGTTTGGAAAACTGTTTTTT. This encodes CASSFERTGFGKLFF.

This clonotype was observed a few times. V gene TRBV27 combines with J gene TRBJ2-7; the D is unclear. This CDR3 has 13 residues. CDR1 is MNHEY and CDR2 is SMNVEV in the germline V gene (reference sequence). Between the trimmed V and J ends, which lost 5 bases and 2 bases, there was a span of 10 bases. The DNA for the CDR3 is TGTGCCAGCAGTAAGGGTGGGCCCTACGAGCAGTACTTC. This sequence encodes CASSKGGPYEQYF.

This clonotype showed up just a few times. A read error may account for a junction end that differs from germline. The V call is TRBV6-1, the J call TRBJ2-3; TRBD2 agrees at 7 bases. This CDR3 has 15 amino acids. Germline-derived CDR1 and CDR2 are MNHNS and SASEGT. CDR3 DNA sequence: TGTGCCAGCAGCGAAGCGGGGTATAGCACAGATACGCAGTATTTT. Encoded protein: CASSEAGYSTDTQYF.

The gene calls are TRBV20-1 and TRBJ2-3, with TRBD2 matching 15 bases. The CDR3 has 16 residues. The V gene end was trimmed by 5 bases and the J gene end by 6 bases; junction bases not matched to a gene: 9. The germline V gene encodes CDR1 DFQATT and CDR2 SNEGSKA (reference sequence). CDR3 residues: CSAPRGLAGGMDTQYF. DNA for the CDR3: TGCAGTGCTCCGCGAGGACTAGCGGGGGGGATGGATACGCAGTATTTT.

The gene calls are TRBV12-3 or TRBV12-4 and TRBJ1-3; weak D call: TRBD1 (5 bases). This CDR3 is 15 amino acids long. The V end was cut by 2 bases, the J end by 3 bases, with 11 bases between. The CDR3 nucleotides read TGTGCCAGCAGTTTAATGGACGGGGGTGGAAACACCATATATTTT. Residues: CASSLMDGGGNTIYF.

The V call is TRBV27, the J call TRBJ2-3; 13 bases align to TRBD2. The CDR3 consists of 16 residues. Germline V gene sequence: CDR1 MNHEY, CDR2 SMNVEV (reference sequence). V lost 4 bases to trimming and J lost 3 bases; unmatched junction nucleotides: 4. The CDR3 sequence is CASSSATSGRTDTQYF. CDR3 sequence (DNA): TGTGCCAGCAGTTCTGCGACTAGCGGGAGGACAGATACGCAGTATTTT.

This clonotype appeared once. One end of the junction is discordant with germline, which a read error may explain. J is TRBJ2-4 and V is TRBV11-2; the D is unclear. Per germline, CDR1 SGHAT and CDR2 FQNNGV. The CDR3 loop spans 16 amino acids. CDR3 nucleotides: TGTGCCAGCGGCTTAGAAAGGGCCCAAGCCAAAAACATTCAGTACTTC. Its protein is CASGLERAQAKNIQYF.

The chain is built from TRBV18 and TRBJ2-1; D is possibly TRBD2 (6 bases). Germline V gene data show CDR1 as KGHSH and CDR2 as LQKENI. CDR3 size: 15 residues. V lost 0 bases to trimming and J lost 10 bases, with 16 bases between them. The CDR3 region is CASSPPGSMTGEQFF. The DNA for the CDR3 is TGTGCCAGCTCACCACCCGGGAGTATGACTGGAGAGCAGTTCTTC.

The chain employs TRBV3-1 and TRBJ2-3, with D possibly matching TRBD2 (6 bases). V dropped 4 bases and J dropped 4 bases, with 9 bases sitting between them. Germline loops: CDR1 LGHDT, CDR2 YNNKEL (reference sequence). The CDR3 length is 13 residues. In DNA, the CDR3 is TGTGCCAGCAGCCTACTAGCAGCAGATACGCAGTATTTT. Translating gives CASSLLAADTQYF.

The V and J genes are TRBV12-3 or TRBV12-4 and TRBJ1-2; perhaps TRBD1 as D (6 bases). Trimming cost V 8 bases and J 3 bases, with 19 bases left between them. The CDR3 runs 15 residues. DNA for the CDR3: TGTGCCAGCGCCCCCTTAACAGGGCTCCACTATGGCTACACCTTC. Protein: CASAPLTGLHYGYTF.

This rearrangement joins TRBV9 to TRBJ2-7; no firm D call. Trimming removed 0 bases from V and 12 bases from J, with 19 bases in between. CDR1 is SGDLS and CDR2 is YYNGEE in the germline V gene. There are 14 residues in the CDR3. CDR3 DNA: TGTGCCAGCAGCGTAGGCTTTTGCCAAGAGACCCGGTACTTC. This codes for CASSVGFCQETRYF.

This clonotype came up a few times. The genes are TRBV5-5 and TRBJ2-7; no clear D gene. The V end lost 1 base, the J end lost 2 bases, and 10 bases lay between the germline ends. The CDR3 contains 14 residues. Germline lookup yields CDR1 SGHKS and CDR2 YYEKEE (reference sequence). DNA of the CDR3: TGTGCCAGCAGCTTGATTCTGGGCCCCTACGAGCAGTACTTC. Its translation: CASSLILGPYEQYF.

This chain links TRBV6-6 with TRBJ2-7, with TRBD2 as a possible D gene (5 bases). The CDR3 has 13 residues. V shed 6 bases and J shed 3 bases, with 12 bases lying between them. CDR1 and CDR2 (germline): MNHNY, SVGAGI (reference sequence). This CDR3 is CASRRTVDYEQYF. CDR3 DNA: TGTGCCAGCAGACGGACTGTTGACTACGAGCAGTACTTC.